These T cell receptor beta chains were read from a single sample in a study of T cell changes during pregnancy in multiple sclerosis. Assay: immunoSEQ multiplex PCR; the TCRdb copy retains only in-frame clones and omits some. The data contain approximately 50,000 clones, roughly 92% of them singletons. Source: CD4+ T cells from peripheral blood mononuclear cells, taken in the third trimester of pregnancy. The receptors derive from a female donor with multiple sclerosis, enrolled in a pregnancy study. CDR3s include the opening cysteine and the closing phenylalanine or tryptophan. The order of the fields is clone size, V gene, D gene, J gene, CDR3 protein, CDR3 DNA. The D gene is left open where the match is weak. Clone size, where shown, is once, few, many, or a class for clones that have expanded.

>.|TRBV5-6|.|TRBJ2-5
CASSGRGGSETQYF
TGTGCCAGCAGCGGGAGGGGGGGGTCAGAGACCCAGTACTTC
>.|TRBV6-5|TRBD2|TRBJ2-7
CASSFSGGTYEQYF
TGTGCCAGCAGTTTCAGCGGGGGTACCTACGAGCAGTACTTC
>.|TRBV5-4|TRBD1|TRBJ2-5
CASSLGGTGHETQYF
TGTGCCAGCAGCTTGGGCGGGACAGGACATGAGACCCAGTACTTC
>.|TRBV27|TRBD2|TRBJ2-1
CASSSSRLAGVYNEQFF
TGTGCCAGCAGTTCTTCCCGACTAGCGGGAGTTTACAATGAGCAGTTCTTC
>.|TRBV5-1|.|TRBJ2-5
CASSLMTGETQYF
TGCGCCAGCAGCCTCATGACAGGAGAGACCCAGTACTTC
>.|TRBV4-3|.|TRBJ2-7
CASSQVGGASSYEQYF
TGCGCCAGCAGCCAAGTAGGCGGGGCAAGCTCCTACGAGCAGTACTTC
>once|TRBV18|.|TRBJ1-4
CASSQGATNEKLFF
TGTGCCAGCTCACAGGGGGCAACTAATGAAAAACTGTTTTTT
>once|TRBV7-7|TRBD2|TRBJ2-2
CASSLTGGPSGELFF
TGTGCTAGCAGCCTGACGGGAGGGCCCTCCGGGGAGCTGTTTTTT
>.|TRBV6-6|.|TRBJ1-5
CASTSGGGYSNQPQHF
TGTGCCAGCACCTCAGGAGGAGGGTATAGCAATCAGCCCCAGCATTTT
>.|TRBV18|.|TRBJ2-5
CASSQDSKETQYF
TGTGCCAGCTCACAGGACAGCAAAGAGACCCAGTACTTC
>.|TRBV6-5|TRBD2|TRBJ2-3
CASSLSGDSTDTQYF
TGTGCCAGCAGTTTAAGCGGGGATAGCACAGATACGCAGTATTTT
>.|TRBV27|TRBD1|TRBJ2-7
CASSLKGGFSYEQYF
TGTGCCAGCAGTTTGAAAGGGGGCTTCTCCTACGAGCAGTACTTC
>.|TRBV28|.|TRBJ1-5
CASSQDSLSNQPQHF
TGTGCCAGCAGTCAGGACAGCTTGAGCAATCAGCCCCAGCATTTT
>.|TRBV6-1|TRBD1|TRBJ1-5
CASGDRGDDQPQHF
TGTGCCAGCGGTGACAGGGGGGACGATCAGCCCCAGCATTTT
>.|TRBV5-1|.|TRBJ2-1
CASSLTIGSYNEQFF
TGCGCCAGCAGCCTGACTATTGGCTCCTACAATGAGCAGTTCTTC
>.|TRBV10-2|TRBD1|TRBJ1-3
CASRGQGGPGNTIYF
TGCGCCAGCAGGGGACAGGGTGGCCCTGGAAACACCATATATTTT
>.|TRBV29-1|.|TRBJ1-2
CSVAPDNYGYTF
TGCAGCGTTGCTCCAGATAACTATGGCTACACCTTC
>.|TRBV29-1|.|TRBJ2-2
CSVRKRANTGGELFF
TGCAGCGTTAGGAAGCGGGCCAATACGGGGGGGGAGCTGTTTTTT
>.|TRBV7-2|.|TRBJ1-1
CASSFGPQAFF
TGTGCCAGCAGCTTTGGGCCTCAAGCTTTCTTT
>once|TRBV28|.|TRBJ2-7
CASRTLSYEQYF
TGTGCCAGCAGGACACTCTCCTACGAGCAGTACTTC
>.|TRBV5-6|.|TRBJ1-1
CASSWGPGGNTEAFF
TGTGCCAGCAGCTGGGGGCCTGGGGGGAACACTGAAGCTTTCTTT
>.|TRBV19|.|TRBJ1-5
CASVGSGQPQHF
TGTGCCTCGGTCGGGTCCGGCCAGCCCCAGCATTTT
>.|TRBV27|TRBD1|TRBJ1-5
CASSRQGRQPQHF
TGTGCCAGCAGTCGACAGGGTCGTCAGCCCCAGCATTTT
>.|TRBV28|TRBD1|TRBJ1-5
CASSRAGTGDQPQHF
TGTGCCAGCAGTCGTGCCGGGACAGGGGACCAGCCCCAGCATTTT
>.|TRBV28|TRBD1|TRBJ2-7
CASSLGLTGPRYEQYF
TGTGCCAGCAGTTTAGGACTGACAGGGCCTCGCTACGAGCAGTACTTC
>.|TRBV6-1|TRBD1|TRBJ2-1
CASSEAWAGGYNEQFF
TGTGCCAGCAGTGAAGCGTGGGCAGGGGGATACAATGAGCAGTTCTTC
>.|TRBV28|.|TRBJ2-7
CASSLAWPGSYEQYF
TGTGCCAGCAGTTTAGCGTGGCCAGGCTCCTACGAGCAGTACTTC
>.|TRBV5-1|TRBD2|TRBJ2-1
CASSLSGVQQHEQFF
TGCGCCAGCAGCCTTAGCGGGGTACAGCAACATGAGCAGTTCTTC
>few|TRBV6-1|TRBD1|TRBJ1-5
CASSEGDSYNQPQHF
TGTGCCAGCAGTGAAGGGGACAGCTACAATCAGCCCCAGCATTTT
>.|TRBV19|TRBD2|TRBJ2-1
CASSIVGLAGSSGNEQFF
TGTGCCAGTAGTATAGTTGGACTAGCGGGATCGTCTGGCAATGAGCAGTTCTTC
>.|TRBV5-6|.|TRBJ1-1
CASSLGVRMNTEAFF
TGTGCCAGCAGCTTAGGGGTAAGAATGAACACTGAAGCTTTCTTT
>.|TRBV28|.|TRBJ2-6
CASSPPTGSYSGANVLTF
TGTGCCAGCAGCCCCCCGACAGGCTCTTACTCTGGGGCCAACGTCCTGACTTTC
>.|TRBV9|TRBD1|TRBJ2-4
CASSAVGPGGSNIQYF
TGTGCCAGCAGCGCGGTGGGGCCAGGGGGTTCGAACATTCAGTACTTC
>.|TRBV5-1|TRBD2|TRBJ2-1
CASSVTSGNNEQFF
TGCGCCAGCAGCGTTACTAGCGGGAACAATGAGCAGTTCTTC
>.|TRBV28|TRBD2|TRBJ2-7
CASSRPGLAFVGEQYF
TGTGCCAGCAGCCGCCCGGGACTAGCGTTTGTAGGCGAGCAGTACTTC
>.|TRBV7-9|TRBD2|TRBJ2-1
CASSRLAGDQNEQFF
TGTGCCAGCAGCCGACTAGCGGGAGATCAAAATGAGCAGTTCTTC
>.|TRBV19|TRBD1|TRBJ2-7
CASSIPGQGLYEQYF
TGTGCCAGTAGTATCCCGGGACAGGGGCTCTACGAGCAGTACTTC
>.|TRBV30|.|TRBJ2-5
CAWSNLASIGTQYF
TGTGCCTGGAGTAATCTAGCCTCCATAGGGACCCAGTACTTC
>once|TRBV5-4|TRBD2|TRBJ2-3
CASSLGLAGTTDTQYF
TGTGCCAGCAGCTTGGGACTAGCGGGAACCACAGATACGCAGTATTTT
>.|TRBV19|TRBD1|TRBJ1-4
CASNRGGEKLFF
TGTGCGAGTAACAGGGGTGGAGAAAAACTGTTTTTT
>.|TRBV5-1|TRBD2|TRBJ2-1
CASSTGTSGSRLQFF
TGCGCCAGCAGCACCGGGACTAGCGGGAGTCGTCTGCAGTTCTTC
>.|TRBV28|TRBD1|TRBJ1-2
CASSFLSDRARGGNYGYTF
TGTGCCAGCAGTTTTTTATCCGACAGGGCGAGAGGGGGTAACTATGGCTACACCTTC
>once|TRBV6-5|.|TRBJ1-2
CASSYDSSYYGYTF
TGTGCCAGCAGTTACGACAGTTCCTACTATGGCTACACCTTC
>.|TRBV7-9|.|TRBJ2-4
CASSLVESSNIQYF
TGTGCCAGCAGCTTAGTCGAGTCGTCAAACATTCAGTACTTC
>.|TRBV14|TRBD1|TRBJ2-1
CASSQLGQNYNEQFF
TGTGCCAGCAGCCAACTGGGACAGAACTACAATGAGCAGTTCTTC
>.|TRBV30|.|TRBJ1-1
CAWSWAGNTEAFF
TGTGCCTGGAGTTGGGCGGGGAACACTGAAGCTTTCTTT
>.|TRBV5-1|TRBD2|TRBJ2-7
CASSLEAGAYEQYF
TGCGCCAGCAGCTTGGAAGCGGGAGCCTACGAGCAGTACTTC
>.|TRBV27|TRBD1|TRBJ2-7
CASSLKTGTAGGEQYF
TGTGCCAGCAGTTTGAAAACCGGGACGGCAGGGGGAGAGCAGTACTTC
>.|TRBV5-1|TRBD2|TRBJ2-1
CASYRTSGSHEQFF
TGCGCCAGTTACAGGACTAGCGGGAGCCATGAGCAGTTCTTC
>.|TRBV27|.|TRBJ2-1
CASSRPPGIEQFF
TGTGCCAGCAGTCGCCCCCCAGGGATTGAGCAGTTCTTC
>.|TRBV5-1|.|TRBJ2-7
CASSLDGTSSVEQYF
TGCGCCAGCAGCTTGGACGGGACTTCTAGTGTTGAGCAGTACTTC
>.|TRBV5-1|TRBD2|TRBJ2-7
CASSPRGSSYEQYF
TGCGCCAGCAGCCCGCGGGGGAGCTCCTACGAGCAGTACTTC
>.|TRBV5-1|.|TRBJ2-2
CASSLAVRTGGLFF
TGCGCCAGCAGCTTGGCCGTTAGAACCGGGGGGCTGTTTTTT
>.|TRBV5-1|.|TRBJ1-2
CASSLDGQKPYGYAF
TGCGCCAGCAGCTTGGACGGACAGAAACCCTATGGCTACGCCTTC
>.|TRBV19|.|TRBJ2-1
CASSTQGGNSNEQFF
TGTGCCAGTAGTACGCAGGGCGGTAACTCCAATGAGCAGTTCTTC